One sample yielded the 19 T cell receptor beta chains listed below, sequenced in a study of cytomegalovirus exposure and HLA in healthy donors. The primer mix had 60 Vbeta and 13 Jbeta primers. Assay used: immunoSEQ multiplex PCR; TCRdb lists only in-frame clones, some missing. Reported are some 67,000 clones; the ten largest clones contain 1.5% to 2%. Source material: PBMCs. The receptors were sampled from a young woman in good health and CMV-seronegative.

The chain carries TRBV29-1 and TRBJ2-3; D possibly corresponds to TRBD1 (5 bases). The CDR3 totals 14 residues. CDR1 and CDR2 (germline): SQVTM, ANQGSEA. V gave up 2 bases and J gave up 3 bases, with 12 bases separating them. CDR3 loop: CSVEMGRLTDTQYF. CDR3 DNA sequence: TGCAGCGTTGAAATGGGGCGCTTGACAGATACGCAGTATTTT.

This chain connects TRBV5-1 to TRBJ1-2, with D hard to call. The CDR3 runs to 13 residues. Germline CDR1 is SGHRS and CDR2 is YFSETQ. V lost 7 bases to trimming and J lost 1 base, with 11 bases between them. The DNA of the CDR3 is TGCGCCAGCGGCCAAACCGATAACTATGGCTACACCTTC. Translating gives CASGQTDNYGYTF.

This rearrangement joins TRBV7-2 to TRBJ1-6, with 9 bases aligning to TRBD1. Germline CDR1 is SGHTA and CDR2 is FQGNSA. This CDR3 contains 15 residues. The V and J ends lost 5 bases and 6 bases, in that order; junction bases with no gene match: 5. CDR3: CASSIRQGGNSPLHF. Written as DNA, the CDR3 is TGTGCCAGCAGCATCAGACAGGGGGGTAATTCACCCCTCCACTTT.

The gene calls are TRBV6-1 and TRBJ2-4; a weak D match, TRBD2 (6 bases). Germline CDR1 reads MNHNS; CDR2 reads SASEGT. V lost 4 bases and J 5 bases, leaving 18 bases between the germline ends. This CDR3 contains 16 residues. CDR3 in amino acids: CASSAPVGRGENIQYF. CDR3 nucleotides: TGTGCCAGCAGTGCACCCGTGGGGCGCGGGGAAAACATTCAGTACTTC.

This chain joins TRBV4-3 and TRBJ2-5, with D perhaps TRBD2 (6 bases). The germline CDR1 and CDR2 sequences are LGHNA and YSLEER. V dropped 0 bases and J dropped 6 bases, with 14 bases sitting between them. The CDR3 extends over 15 amino acids. The CDR3 DNA is TGCGCCAGCAGCCAAGATATCGGAGGGGCAAAGACCCAGTACTTC. The encoded protein is CASSQDIGGAKTQYF.

The V call is TRBV29-1, the J call TRBJ1-4; D uncertain. Trimming shortened V by 4 bases and J by 8 bases, and 14 bases separated the two germline ends. The length of the CDR3 is 13 residues. Germline V gives CDR1 SQVTM, CDR2 ANQGSEA. CDR3 loop: CSVALGVSEKLFF. The CDR3 DNA sequence: TGCAGCGTTGCCCTAGGTGTGAGCGAAAAACTGTTTTTT.

The J gene is TRBJ2-3, the V gene TRBV5-4; 7 bases map to TRBD2. This CDR3 has 14 amino acids. Per germline, CDR1 SGHNT and CDR2 YYREEE (reference sequence). V lost 4 bases to trimming and J lost 7 bases; unmatched junction nucleotides: 9. The chain's CDR3 is CASSLGRGENTQYF. DNA for the CDR3: TGTGCCAGCAGCCTTGGACGGGGGGAGAATACGCAGTATTTT.

The genes are TRBV18 and TRBJ1-1; a possible D gene is TRBD1 (5 bases). This CDR3 is 12 amino acids long. Trimming removed 4 bases at V and 8 bases at J, with 11 bases between. Germline CDR1 KGHSH, CDR2 LQKENI. The CDR3 loop reads CASSRGLLEAFF. CDR3 nucleotides: TGTGCCAGCTCACGGGGACTGCTAGAAGCTTTCTTT.

J is TRBJ1-1 and V is TRBV19, with TRBD1 as a possible D gene (6 bases). The CDR3 spans 15 residues. Germline CDR1 reads LNHDA; CDR2 reads SQIVND (reference sequence). V was pared by 3 bases and J by 4 bases, with 15 bases between. CDR3 bases: TGTGCCAGTAGTATCGAACAGGGTTGGGGCACTGAAGCTTTCTTT. As protein: CASSIEQGWGTEAFF.

The genes are TRBV30 and TRBJ2-5; 11 bases match TRBD1. The J call is in doubt because the DNA end fits TRBJ2-7 better. The CDR3 is 13 residues long. The germline CDR1 and CDR2 sequences are GTSNPN and SVGIG (reference sequence). CDR3 DNA sequence: TGTGCCTGTTGGGACAGGGGGAGGAACGAGCAGTACTTC. Translated: CACWDRGRNEQYF.

This chain uses TRBV7-9 with TRBJ1-1; D possibly corresponds to TRBD1 (5 bases). Trimming removed 1 base from V and 1 base from J, with 10 bases in between. This CDR3 contains 15 residues. Germline CDR1 is SEHNR and CDR2 is FQNEAQ (reference sequence). The CDR3: CASSLEGLSNTEAFF. In DNA form, the CDR3 reads TGTGCCAGCAGCTTAGAGGGACTGTCGAACACTGAAGCTTTCTTT.

The genes are TRBV6-5 and TRBJ1-2; 8 bases align to TRBD1. Germline values: CDR1 MNHEY, CDR2 SVGAGI. V shed 5 bases and J 3 bases; nucleotides not matched to a gene: 5. The CDR3 length is 14 residues. The CDR3 spells CASSPGGSHYGYTF. CDR3 sequence (DNA): TGTGCCAGCAGTCCAGGGGGCTCGCACTATGGCTACACCTTC.

V usage is TRBV5-1 and J usage is TRBJ2-5; 10 bases fit TRBD2. CDR1 and CDR2 (germline): SGHRS, YFSETQ. This CDR3 comprises 15 residues. V lost 6 bases, J lost 1 base, and 6 bases stayed unmatched. This chain's CDR3 is CASTDTSGIQETQYF. As DNA, the CDR3 is TGCGCCAGCACCGACACTAGCGGGATCCAAGAGACCCAGTACTTC.

The genes are TRBV11-2 and TRBJ2-2, with D possibly being TRBD2 (6 bases). Germline CDR1 and CDR2: SGHAT and FQNNGV. The V and J ends lost 2 bases and 6 bases respectively, with 13 bases between them. This CDR3 is 15 amino acids long. The CDR3 DNA follows: TGTGCCAGCAGCTTAAACACCGGAGGGGCCGGGGAGCTGTTTTTT. It encodes CASSLNTGGAGELFF.

The CDR3 loop reads CASSVRTGPYNEQFF. CDR3 nucleotide sequence: TGTGCCAGCAGTGTGAGGACAGGCCCCTACAATGAGCAGTTCTTC. The chain combines TRBV27 with TRBJ2-1; 7 bases match TRBD1. The CDR3 spans 15 residues. V lost 5 bases and J lost 2; bases outside the gene matches: 6. Per the germline V gene, CDR1 is MNHEY and CDR2 is SMNVEV (reference sequence).

This sequence joins TRBV7-9 and TRBJ2-7; a possible D gene is TRBD2 (5 bases). The CDR3 is made up of 15 amino acids. Germline V lookup: CDR1 SEHNR, CDR2 FQNEAQ (reference sequence). V was trimmed by 5 bases and J by 7 bases, leaving 21 bases between them. The CDR3 DNA reads TGTGCCAGCAGCGATCGAGGGCAGGCTGCCAGGGAGCAGTACTTC. It translates to CASSDRGQAAREQYF.

The chain couples TRBV10-3 to TRBJ2-3; D possibly corresponds to TRBD1 (6 bases). V lost 3 bases, J lost 2 bases, and 15 bases lay in between. The germline V gene has CDR1 ENHRY and CDR2 SYGVKD. The CDR3 runs to 16 residues. The DNA for the CDR3 is TGTGCCATCAGTGAATGGACAGCCGAAGCCACAGATACGCAGTATTTT. Its translation: CAISEWTAEATDTQYF.

The gene calls are TRBV4-1 and TRBJ2-2; D may be TRBD2 (6 bases). Trimming removed 8 bases at V and 7 bases at J, with 14 bases between. Germline V lookup: CDR1 MGHRA, CDR2 YSYEKL. This CDR3 is built from 13 residues. CDR3 DNA sequence: TGCGCCAGCGGATGGGACTTTGACGGGGAGCTGTTTTTT. Amino acids: CASGWDFDGELFF.

This chain uses TRBV7-2 with TRBJ2-5; D is possibly TRBD2 (6 bases). Trimming shortened V by 2 bases and J by 0 bases, and 16 bases separated the two germline ends. Germline V gene lookup returns CDR1 SGHTA and CDR2 FQGNSA. This CDR3 comprises 17 residues. CDR3 DNA sequence: TGTGCCAGCAGCTTAAATGGCGGGGCTTTGTACCAAGAGACCCAGTACTTC. It is translated as CASSLNGGALYQETQYF. The whole variable domain, filled in from reference TRBV7-2 and TRBJ2-5, reads GAGVSQSPSNKVTEKGKDVELRCDPISGHTALYWYRQSLGQGLEFLIYFQGNSAPDKSGLPSDRFSAERTGGSVSTLTIQRTQQEDSAVYLCASSLNGGALYQETQYFGPGTRLLVL.